A single T cell receptor (beta chain) is shown here with its context. Authors' data handling: How many nucleated cells were present was estimated from reference gene primer amplification. This table comes from immunoSEQ multiplex PCR, and its TCRdb copy is limited to in-frame clones, with some not included. V, J and clone size are taken as reported in that table, and D and trimming were inferred from the DNA itself. The sample comprises 250,000 to 300,000 clones, approximately 87% of which are singletons, and about an eighth rests with the top ten. The data were obtained in a study of blood T cell repertoires in COVID-19. Study context: COVID-19 samples, acute and convalescent, were from the United States, Italy and Spain. The cDNA or gDNA used as material had been derived from T cells, B-cell-depleted T cells, or PBMCs.

Seattle patients were enrolled during active infection and followed longitudinally. The V gene lost 4 bases and the J gene lost 0 bases, with 13 bases spanning the gap. CDR3 length: 15 amino acids. The V gene's germline CDR1 is SGHRS and CDR2 YFSETQ. Input material: peripheral blood. This chain joins TRBV5-1 and TRBJ1-2; D is possibly TRBD1 (5 bases). This TCR derives from a woman between 25 and 40 years old with COVID-19, enrolled during active disease. The CDR3, as DNA: TGCGCCAGCAGCCTCGGGGGGTTGACTAACTATGGCTACACCTTC. It translates to CASSLGGLTNYGYTF.